Below are 11 T cell receptor beta chains sequenced from a single sample in a study of regulatory T cells in long-lasting Graves disease. The TCR beta library used iRepertoire HTBI primers with Arm-PCR amplification of CDR3. TCRdb re-derived calls from the multiplex PCR reads in MiXCR, one entry per CDR3 protein. Of approximately 480,000 distinct CDR3 sequences in the sample, roughly 16% are singletons; the top ten hold over 9%. Time point denoted: newly diagnosed GD, antithyroid drugs for less than 3 months. RNA from PBMCs was the source of the TCR library. The data were also submitted as part of a second study, on T cells in Graves' hyperthyroidism and ophthalmopathy.

The sample consisted of peripheral blood mononuclear cells (PBMCs), taken at new diagnosis, from a patient treated with antithyroid drugs. These receptors were obtained from a man aged 40-49 years with Graves disease.

In the case of this clonotype: Just one base apart from a much larger clone, this may be a read error. The chain links TRBV7-8 to TRBJ2-3; perhaps TRBD1 as D (5 bases). CDR1 SGHVS and CDR2 FQNEAQ come from the germline V gene. This CDR3 has 12 amino acids. V lost 5 bases and J lost 7, with 10 bases in between. The CDR3 region is CASSETGHTQYF. The CDR3 DNA reads as TGTGCCAGCAGCGAAACAGGACATACGCAGTATTTT.

In this sample, this clonotype turned up many times. This chain connects TRBV2 to TRBJ2-5; 8 nucleotides align to TRBD1. The germline gives CDR1 SNHLY, CDR2 FYNNEI. Trimming removed 7 bases from V and 4 bases from J; junction bases left unmatched: 8. CDR3 length equals 14 residues. The CDR3 sequence: CASTSRGLRETQYF. CDR3 coding DNA: TGTGCCAGCACCTCCAGGGGGCTGCGAGAGACCCAGTACTTC.

This clonotype was counted at least ten times. The CDR3 loop reads CASSDDSYQPQHF. CDR3 nucleotides: TGTGCCAGCAGTGACGACAGTTATCAGCCCCAGCATTTT. V gene TRBV28 combines with J gene TRBJ1-5; D may be TRBD1 (5 bases). The CDR3 length is 13 residues. From germline, CDR1 is MDHEN and CDR2 SYDVKM. Trimming left V 5 bases short and J 5 bases short, with 10 bases between.

This clonotype was seen many times. The chain employs TRBV6-7 and TRBJ2-5; no firm D call. TRBV6-7 is noted as an ORF with a role that remains uncertain. The ends were cut back, 0 bases at V and 3 bases at J, with 17 bases in the middle. The CDR3 has 17 amino acids. DNA of the CDR3: TGTGCCAGCAGTTACTCGACGCTCTTCTTTGGAGAAGAGACCCAGTACTTC. It translates to CASSYSTLFFGEETQYF.

The chain links TRBV2 to TRBJ2-2; D is possibly TRBD1 or TRBD2 (5 bases each). The germline V and J ends were trimmed by 1 base and 4 bases, with 7 bases remaining between them. Germline-derived CDR1 and CDR2 are SNHLY and FYNNEI. This CDR3 spans 14 amino acids. The DNA of the CDR3 is TGTGCCAGCAGTGAAGGGGGGTCCACCGGGGAGCTGTTTTTT. It translates to CASSEGGSTGELFF.

The rearrangement uses TRBV28 and TRBJ1-5; D remains unclear. Trimming pared 4 bases from V and 11 bases from J, leaving 15 bases between. The CDR3 contains 13 residues. Looked up from germline, CDR1 is MDHEN and CDR2 is SYDVKM. The CDR3 sequence: CASSSYDGRAQHF. DNA for the CDR3: TGTGCCAGCAGTTCCTATGACGGACGGGCCCAGCATTTT. Supplemented by reference TRBV28 and TRBJ1-5, the full variable domain reads DVKVTQSSRYLVKRTGEKVFLECVQDMDHENMFWYRQDPGLGLRLIYFSYDVKMKEKGDIPEGYSVSREKKERFSLILESASTNQTSMYLCASSSYDGRAQHFGDGTRLSIL.

This clonotype was seen only once. J is TRBJ2-1 and V is TRBV12-3 or TRBV12-4; D is possibly TRBD1 (5 bases). The CDR3 is 18 amino acids. Deletions cut 11 bases from V and 7 bases from J, with 33 bases between. The CDR3 bases are TGTGCCGGCATTCGAACAACTGCCCGGACATCGACCTTGAATGAGCAGTTCTTC. This codes for CAGIRTTARTSTLNEQFF.

This clonotype was detected only a few times. V gene TRBV20-1 combines with J gene TRBJ2-7; D remains unclear. Germline values: CDR1 DFQATT, CDR2 SNEGSKA (reference sequence). V lost 3 bases and J 3 bases, leaving 15 bases between the germline ends. The CDR3 contains 14 residues. The CDR3: CSASQLQRLYEQYF. The CDR3 DNA sequence: TGCAGTGCTAGTCAGTTACAGCGCCTCTACGAGCAGTACTTC.

This clonotype appeared a few times. A read error is possible here, since a much larger clone lies one base away. V is TRBV18 and J is TRBJ2-7; no reliable D call. V dropped 10 bases and J dropped 2 bases, with 15 bases sitting between them. The CDR3 runs 13 residues. Germline loops: CDR1 KGHSH, CDR2 LQKENI. Written as DNA, the CDR3 is TGTGCCAACTCCCCGAGGAACCCCTACGAGCAGTACTTC. This gives the protein CANSPRNPYEQYF.

In this sample, this clonotype turned up a few times. CDR3 region: CSVGHTEEQYF. As DNA, the CDR3 is TGCAGCGTCGGACACACGGAAGAGCAGTACTTC. This rearrangement joins TRBV29-1 to TRBJ2-7; perhaps TRBD1 as D (5 bases). Looked up from germline, CDR1 is SQVTM and CDR2 is ANQGSEA. Trimming removed 6 bases at V and 7 bases at J, with 13 bases between. The CDR3 runs to 11 residues.

This clonotype has a count of ten or more. This chain connects TRBV11-2 to TRBJ2-7; tentatively, D is TRBD1 (9 bases). CDR1 is SGHAT and CDR2 is FQNNGV in the germline V gene. V lost 4 bases and J 6 bases, leaving 25 bases between the germline ends. The CDR3 runs to 17 residues. The CDR3 DNA follows: TGTGCCAGCAGCTCCAAACGGGGGGGGACAGGGACTACCGAGCAGTACTTC. It specifies CASSSKRGGTGTTEQYF.